The 14 T cell receptor beta chains in this list originate from one sample, sequenced in a study of shared clonotypes between healthy human individuals (dated by TCRdb to about 2020). The receptor library was made with the immunoSEQ multiplex PCR assay. What TCRdb holds here is the immuneACCESS table cut down to in-frame rearrangements. Part of the clones is not present; checked against another copy, under half of the missing clones reflect an unresolved V gene, and the others are unexplained. A total of about 380,000 clones appear in this sample, 95% to 97% of them only once. The top ten hold about 0.32% of the sample. The sequencing sample was made of memory CD8+ T cells sorted from blood. The cell subset or site label on this specimen signifies: CD45RO+ cells pooled with CCR7-negative TemRA cells. These receptors were collected from a man aged 25 to 40 in good health.

The genes are TRBV28 and TRBJ2-1, with D perhaps being TRBD1 or TRBD2 (7 bases each). CDR1 and CDR2 from the germline V gene are MDHEN and SYDVKM. This CDR3 comprises 16 residues. Trimming pared 4 bases from V and 8 bases from J, leaving 21 bases between. For the CDR3, the DNA is TGTGCCAGCAGTTCATCCGGGCCCAGGGGGGGATATGAGCAGTTCTTC. Its translation: CASSSSGPRGGYEQFF.

This chain connects TRBV6-7 to TRBJ1-6; 7 positions agree with TRBD1. TRBV6-7 is flagged as an ORF with uncertain function. V lost 6 bases, J lost 4 bases, and 0 bases stayed unmatched. The CDR3 consists of 13 residues. Here the CDR3 reads CASRTGYNSPLHF. In nucleotides, the CDR3 is TGTGCCAGCAGGACAGGGTATAATTCACCCCTCCACTTT.

About this clone: Other DNA variants within this sample encode the same CDR3. V and J are TRBV18 and TRBJ1-5; no firm D call. The CDR3 contains 13 residues. Germline lookup yields CDR1 KGHSH and CDR2 LQKENI. With 3 bases removed from V and 4 bases from J, the gap between germline ends came to 7 bases. The CDR3 sequence is CASSPGGNQPQHF. The CDR3 bases are TGTGCCAGCTCACCTGGAGGAAATCAGCCCCAGCATTTT.

V is TRBV28 and J is TRBJ2-7; 13 bases are shared with TRBD2. The CDR3 is 16 residues long. J was trimmed by 4 bases and V by 4 bases; bases with no gene match: 7. Germline V CDR1 and CDR2: MDHEN, SYDVKM. The DNA of the CDR3 is TGTGCCAGCAGTTCCTGGACTAGCGGGAGTAGGTACGAGCAGTACTTC. Translated: CASSSWTSGSRYEQYF.

The rearrangement links TRBV27 to TRBJ2-4, with 7 bases lining up with TRBD1. Losses at the gene ends were 8 bases for V and 5 bases for J; bases not matched to a gene: 6. Germline CDR1 reads MNHEY; CDR2 reads SMNVEV (reference sequence). CDR3 size: 13 residues. CDR3 protein: CASHRTGENIQYF. The DNA for the CDR3 is TGTGCCAGCCACCGAACAGGGGAAAACATTCAGTACTTC.

This chain links TRBV2 with TRBJ2-3; 11 positions agree with TRBD1. The germline CDR1 and CDR2 sequences are SNHLY and FYNNEI. V lost 6 bases to trimming and J lost 5 bases; unmatched junction nucleotides: 4. The CDR3 loop spans 14 amino acids. The CDR3 DNA reads TGTGCCAGCAGCGGGGACAGGGGGGAAGATACGCAGTATTTT. Its protein product is CASSGDRGEDTQYF.

This chain uses TRBV14 with TRBJ2-3, with 7 bases fitting TRBD1. Per the germline V gene, CDR1 is SGHDN and CDR2 is FVKESK. The CDR3 runs to 17 residues. V was clipped by 3 bases and J by 2 bases; unmatched bases: 11. This CDR3 is CASSHIAGTAFTDTQYF. The DNA of the CDR3 is TGTGCCAGCAGCCATATCGCCGGGACAGCCTTCACAGATACGCAGTATTTT. Full variable domain (missing parts from reference TRBV14 and TRBJ2-3): EAGVTQFPSHSVIEKGQTVTLRCDPISGHDNLYWYRRVMGKEIKFLLHFVKESKQDESGMPNNRFLAERTGGTYSTLKVQPAELEDSGVYFCASSHIAGTAFTDTQYFGPGTRLTVL.

The chain uses TRBV5-1 and TRBJ2-1; 10 nucleotides align to TRBD2. Germline CDR1 and CDR2: SGHRS and YFSETQ. The trim removed 1 base at V and 8 bases at J, leaving 6 bases unmatched. The CDR3 sequence is 15 residues long. CDR3 in DNA: TGCGCCAGCAGCTTGTCCCTAGCGGGAGCCTATGAGCAGTTCTTC. This gives the protein CASSLSLAGAYEQFF.

The chain carries TRBV6-6 and TRBJ2-3, with D possibly TRBD1 on 7 matching bases. The CDR3 is 13 amino acids. In germline, CDR1 is MNHNY, CDR2 SVGAGI (reference sequence). Trimming took off 7 bases at V and 4 bases at J, with 12 bases between the two ends. The CDR3 sequence is CASTFRGADTQYF. CDR3 nucleotides: TGTGCCAGCACTTTCAGGGGGGCAGATACGCAGTATTTT.

The chain recombines TRBV27 with TRBJ1-5; D gene unclear. CDR3 length: 13 residues. CDR1 MNHEY and CDR2 SMNVEV come from the germline V gene (reference sequence). V was trimmed by 6 bases and J by 5 bases, leaving 11 bases between them. The chain's CDR3 is CASRVRWDQPQHF. CDR3 nucleotides: TGTGCCAGCAGAGTTCGGTGGGATCAGCCCCAGCATTTT.

The rearrangement joins TRBV10-1 to TRBJ1-1; a weak D match, TRBD1 (6 bases). Trimming stripped 2 bases from V and 0 bases from J, with 10 bases between. Germline-derived CDR1 and CDR2 are WNHNN and SYGVQD (reference sequence). CDR3 length: 15 residues. The CDR3 region is CASSEDRLMNTEAFF. CDR3 DNA sequence: TGCGCCAGCAGTGAGGACAGGTTAATGAACACTGAAGCTTTCTTT.

J is TRBJ2-5 and V is TRBV7-2; TRBD2 matches at 12 bases. V was pared by 2 bases and J by 5 bases, with 6 bases of the junction left unmatched. CDR1 SGHTA and CDR2 FQGNSA come from the germline V gene. The CDR3 totals 16 residues. This chain's CDR3 is CASSLILAGGRETQYF. The DNA of the CDR3 is TGTGCCAGCAGCTTAATCCTAGCGGGAGGGAGGGAGACCCAGTACTTC.

V and J are TRBV2 and TRBJ1-3; tentatively, D is TRBD1 (5 bases). Trimming took 3 bases from V and 1 from J, leaving 16 bases between them. Germline-derived CDR1 and CDR2 are SNHLY and FYNNEI. CDR3 size: 17 residues. CDR3 coding DNA: TGTGCCAGCAGTGACTACCTTGAGGGGTTATCTGGAAACACCATATATTTT. Residues: CASSDYLEGLSGNTIYF. Full variable domain (remainder filled in from reference TRBV2 and TRBJ1-3): EPEVTQTPSHQVTQMGQEVILRCVPISNHLYFYWYRQILGQKVEFLVSFYNNEISEKSEIFDDQFSVERPDGSNFTLKIRSTKLEDSAMYFCASSDYLEGLSGNTIYFGEGSWLTVV.

The V call is TRBV4-1, the J call TRBJ1-5; D ambiguous. This CDR3 has 16 residues. V was cut by 0 bases and J by 1 base, with 10 bases left in between. Germline lookup yields CDR1 MGHRA and CDR2 YSYEKL. CDR3 amino acids: CASSQDRAVSNQPQHF. The CDR3 DNA sequence: TGCGCCAGCAGCCAAGATCGGGCGGTAAGCAATCAGCCCCAGCATTTT.